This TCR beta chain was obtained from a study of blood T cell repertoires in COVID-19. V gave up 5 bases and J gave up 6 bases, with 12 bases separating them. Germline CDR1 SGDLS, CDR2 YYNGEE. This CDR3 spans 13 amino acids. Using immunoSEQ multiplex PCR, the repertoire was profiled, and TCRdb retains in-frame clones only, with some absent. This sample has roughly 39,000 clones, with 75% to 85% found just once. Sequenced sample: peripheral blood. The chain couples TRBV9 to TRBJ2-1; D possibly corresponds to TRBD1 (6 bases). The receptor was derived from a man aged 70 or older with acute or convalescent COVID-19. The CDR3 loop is CASSLDSSNEQFF. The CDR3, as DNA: TGTGCCAGCAGTTTGGACAGCAGCAATGAGCAGTTCTTC. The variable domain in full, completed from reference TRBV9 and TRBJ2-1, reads DSGVTQTPKHLITATGQRVTLRCSPRSGDLSVYWYQQSLDQGLQFLIQYYNGEERAKGNILERFSAQQFPDLHSELNLSSLELGDSALYFCASSLDSSNEQFFGPGTRLTVL.